These 27 T cell receptor beta chains were sequenced from one sample in a study of Ad26.COV2.S vaccination and SARS-CoV-2 variants. The treatment: about 20 received Ad26.COV2.S at low or high dose, single or two shots; roughly five received placebo; per-sample allocation not given. Day 63 after the first vaccine or placebo injection was the time point for sampling. The assay was immunoSEQ multiplex PCR, and TCRdb's table has in-frame clones only and misses some. The sample consists of fewer than 600,000 clones, roughly nine tenths of them appearing once. Sequenced here: peripheral blood, sampled in a trial of Ad26.COV2.S vaccine versus placebo. Receptors originate from a person between 18 and 60 years old who received the Ad26.COV2.S COVID-19 vaccine or a placebo.

This sequence joins TRBV5-6 and TRBJ1-6; TRBD1 agrees at 7 bases. The CDR3 sequence is 14 residues long. The V gene end was trimmed by 4 bases and the J gene end by 4 bases; junction bases not matched to a gene: 2. CDR1 is SGHDT and CDR2 is YYEEEE in the germline V gene. The CDR3 protein is CASSQGGYNSPLHF. The CDR3 DNA is TGTGCCAGCAGCCAGGGGGGGTATAATTCACCCCTCCACTTT.

The sample holds a few counts of this clone. This sample includes further DNA sequences coding for the same CDR3. The chain carries TRBV18 and TRBJ2-7, with D uncertain. The CDR3 covers 13 residues. Germline-derived CDR1 and CDR2 are KGHSH and LQKENI. V lost 1 base and J lost 0, with 4 bases in between. CDR3 nucleotides: TGTGCCAGCTCACCACAGGGCTCCTACGAGCAGTACTTC. It encodes CASSPQGSYEQYF. Together with reference TRBV18 and TRBJ2-7, the CDR3 gives the full variable domain: NAGVMQNPRHLVRRRGQEARLRCSPMKGHSHVYWYRQLPEEGLKFMVYLQKENIIDESGMPKERFSAEFPKEGPSILRIQQVVRGDSAAYFCASSPQGSYEQYFGPGTRLTVT.

V is TRBV5-4 and J is TRBJ2-3; 12 bases fit TRBD2. The junction had 14 bases not matched to a gene; V was cut back by 0 bases and J by 3 bases. The CDR3 totals 20 residues. Germline V gene sequence: CDR1 SGHNT, CDR2 YYREEE (reference sequence). This chain's CDR3 is CASSLANALAGGSRTDTQYF. In DNA, the CDR3 is TGTGCCAGCAGCTTGGCCAATGCCCTAGCGGGGGGGTCTCGGACAGATACGCAGTATTTT.

This sequence joins TRBV7-6 and TRBJ2-1; 10 nucleotides line up with TRBD2. The CDR3 covers 16 residues. Germline values: CDR1 SGHVS, CDR2 FNYEAQ. After removal of 2 bases from V and 3 bases from J, the junction contained 4 bases not matched to a gene. CDR3 DNA: TGTGCCAGCAGCTTAAAACTAGCGGGGTTCTACAATGAGCAGTTCTTC. Translated, it gives CASSLKLAGFYNEQFF.

This chain uses TRBV7-9 with TRBJ1-1; D gene ambiguous. Trimming left V 5 bases short and J 1 base short, with 17 bases between. The CDR3 is 16 amino acids. Germline loops: CDR1 SEHNR, CDR2 FQNEAQ (reference sequence). This CDR3 is CASSRKDLPTNTEAFF. Written as DNA, the CDR3 is TGTGCCAGCAGCCGTAAGGACTTACCGACGAACACTGAAGCTTTCTTT.

Of note for this clone: The same CDR3 also results from other DNA sequences found in this sample. CDR3 DNA: TGTGCCAGCAGTTTGAGCGGCCCCTACGAGCAGTACTTC. Its protein is CASSLSGPYEQYF. The J gene is TRBJ2-7, the V gene TRBV27, with a weak D call TRBD2 (5 bases). Germline-derived CDR1 and CDR2 are MNHEY and SMNVEV (reference sequence). The CDR3 loop spans 13 amino acids. Trimming cost V 3 bases and J 2 bases, with 8 bases left between them.

A note on this clone: An end of the junction differs from the germline gene, which may be a read error. The V call is TRBV7-9, the J call TRBJ1-2; unclear D gene. Per germline, CDR1 SEHNR and CDR2 FQNEAQ (reference sequence). This CDR3 has 10 amino acids. The CDR3 region has the DNA TGTGCCAGCAGCTTTCAGATTGCGGACTTC. Protein product: CASSFQIADF.

The rearrangement uses TRBV18 and TRBJ1-5; no reliable D call. This CDR3 region has 14 residues. In germline, CDR1 is KGHSH, CDR2 LQKENI. The V and J ends lost 3 bases and 0 bases respectively, with 6 bases between them. The CDR3 loop is CASSPTDSNQPQHF. The CDR3 DNA is TGTGCCAGCTCACCGACGGATAGCAATCAGCCCCAGCATTTT.

This sequence joins TRBV7-2 and TRBJ2-3; D remains ambiguous. The CDR3 spans 13 residues. Deletions cut 1 base from V and 6 bases from J, with 8 bases between. Germline V lookup: CDR1 SGHTA, CDR2 FQGNSA. For the CDR3, the DNA is TGTGCCAGCAGCTTAGAAGGGTGGGATACGCAGTATTTT. This encodes CASSLEGWDTQYF.

This chain uses TRBV11-2 with TRBJ2-5; D may be TRBD1 (6 bases). The length of the CDR3 is 13 residues. CDR1 is SGHAT and CDR2 is FQNNGV in the germline V gene. V was cut by 5 bases and J by 5 bases, with 12 bases left in between. Written as DNA, the CDR3 is TGTGCCAGCAGCCCCGACAGGAGGGAGACCCAGTACTTC. Translating it yields CASSPDRRETQYF.

V usage is TRBV18 and J usage is TRBJ2-3, with D unclear. Deletions cut 2 bases from V and 4 bases from J, with 4 bases between. Germline V CDR1 and CDR2: KGHSH, LQKENI. The CDR3 covers 12 residues. The CDR3 is CASSPVADTQYF. The CDR3 DNA sequence: TGTGCCAGCTCACCAGTGGCAGATACGCAGTATTTT.

The DNA for the CDR3 is TGTGCCAGCAGCCAAGGAACAGGGGGCTTAAATGGCTACACCTTC. The encoded protein is CASSQGTGGLNGYTF. The chain has TRBV3-1 (or the pseudogene TRBV3-2) and TRBJ1-2; 9 bases are a match to TRBD1. This CDR3 is 15 amino acids long. Trimming at V came to 1 base and at J to 6 bases, leaving 6 bases not matched to a gene. Germline V gene sequence: CDR1 LGHDT, CDR2 YNNKEL (reference sequence).

The chain carries TRBV11-2 and TRBJ2-1, with D perhaps given as TRBD1 or TRBD2 (5 bases each). Deletions cut 5 bases from V and 3 bases from J, with 17 bases between. Germline lookup yields CDR1 SGHAT and CDR2 FQNNGV. This CDR3 is 16 amino acids long. CDR3 region: CASSGTGSHNYNEQFF. The CDR3 DNA reads as TGTGCCAGCAGCGGGACGGGTAGCCACAACTACAATGAGCAGTTCTTC.

The V and J genes are TRBV19 and TRBJ1-6, with 8 bases aligning to TRBD1. Germline V lookup: CDR1 LNHDA, CDR2 SQIVND (reference sequence). This CDR3 comprises 16 residues. Trimming removed 5 bases from V and 3 bases from J; junction bases left unmatched: 6. The CDR3 sequence is CASSRGQGNYNSPLHF. CDR3 nucleotides: TGTGCCAGTAGTCGCGGACAGGGAAACTATAATTCACCCCTCCACTTT.

The chain joins TRBV4-1 to TRBJ2-1; TRBD2 matches at 10 bases. J gave up 0 bases and V 2 bases, and 4 bases lay outside the gene matches. CDR1 is MGHRA and CDR2 is YSYEKL in the germline V gene. CDR3 length equals 17 residues. CDR3 sequence: CASSQRTSGISYNEQFF. The CDR3, as DNA: TGCGCCAGCAGCCAACGGACTAGCGGCATCTCCTACAATGAGCAGTTCTTC.

This chain connects TRBV19 to TRBJ2-3; 7 positions agree with TRBD2. J was trimmed by 1 base and V by 7 bases; bases with no gene match: 5. Germline-derived CDR1 and CDR2 are LNHDA and SQIVND (reference sequence). The CDR3 covers 14 residues. The CDR3 spells CASTSSGRTDTQYF. As DNA, the CDR3 is TGTGCCAGTACGTCTAGCGGTCGCACAGATACGCAGTATTTT.

V is TRBV15 and J is TRBJ2-5; possible D gene TRBD1, 6 bases. This CDR3 comprises 16 residues. The germline V gene has CDR1 LNHNV and CDR2 YYDKDF (reference sequence). The V end lost 2 bases, the J end lost 1 base, and 14 bases lay between the germline ends. CDR3: CATSRTRQVIQETQYF. DNA of the CDR3: TGTGCCACCAGCAGAACCAGACAGGTGATCCAAGAGACCCAGTACTTC.

This clone was observed a single time. V usage is TRBV6-5 and J usage is TRBJ1-5; the D gene is possibly TRBD1 (6 bases). Germline lookup yields CDR1 MNHEY and CDR2 SVGAGI. V was trimmed by 6 bases and J by 7 bases, leaving 16 bases between them. The CDR3 runs to 14 residues. CDR3 nucleotide sequence: TGTGCCAGCAGATCTATCACAGGGTTCCAGCCCCAGCATTTT. Protein sequence: CASRSITGFQPQHF.

The chain couples TRBV27 to TRBJ1-5, with D unresolved. From germline, CDR1 is MNHEY and CDR2 SMNVEV (reference sequence). V lost 5 bases, J lost 7 bases, and 15 bases lay in between. The CDR3 contains 14 residues. The CDR3 loop reads CASSPGLLSQPQHF. The CDR3 region has the DNA TGTGCCAGCAGTCCAGGTTTGTTATCCCAGCCCCAGCATTTT.

This rearrangement joins TRBV15 to TRBJ2-7; TRBD1 matches at 9 bases. Germline CDR1 LNHNV, CDR2 YYDKDF (reference sequence). This CDR3 is built from 16 residues. The trim removed 0 bases at V and 4 bases at J, leaving 7 bases unmatched. The CDR3 coding sequence is TGTGCCACCAGCAGAGAACCCGGGACAGGGCAGTACGAGCAGTACTTC. This codes for CATSREPGTGQYEQYF.

The J gene is TRBJ2-1, the V gene TRBV11-2; 8 positions agree with TRBD2. The V gene's germline CDR1 is SGHAT and CDR2 FQNNGV. J lost 6 bases, V lost 1 base, and 5 bases had no gene match. This CDR3 spans 15 amino acids. The CDR3 nucleotides read TGTGCCAGCAGCTTAGTAAGCGGGAGCGGCAATGAGCAGTTCTTC. As protein: CASSLVSGSGNEQFF.

J is TRBJ1-4 and V is TRBV6-5, with D unclear. The CDR3 is 14 residues long. Trimming cost V 2 bases and J 8 bases, with 12 bases left between them. CDR1 and CDR2 (germline): MNHEY, SVGAGI. As DNA, the CDR3 is TGTGCCAGCAGTTACATGCGAAAGAGGGAAAAACTGTTTTTT. Protein: CASSYMRKREKLFF.

The chain links TRBV7-9 to TRBJ1-5; D ambiguous. The CDR3 is 12 amino acids. The germline V and J ends were trimmed by 2 bases and 4 bases, with 3 bases remaining between them. Germline lookup yields CDR1 SEHNR and CDR2 FQNEAQ (reference sequence). The DNA for the CDR3 is TGTGCCAGCAGCTTAACGAATCAGCCCCAGCATTTT. This translates into CASSLTNQPQHF.

J is TRBJ1-1 and V is TRBV10-2; D is perhaps TRBD1 (5 bases). Deletions cut 9 bases from V and 0 bases from J, with 23 bases between. This CDR3 is 17 amino acids long. Per the germline V gene, CDR1 is WSHSY and CDR2 is SAAADI. This chain's CDR3 is CARPGRRSIKVNTEAFF. Written as DNA, the CDR3 is TGCGCCAGACCGGGACGGAGGTCTATTAAGGTGAACACTGAAGCTTTCTTT.

The chain joins TRBV7-8 to TRBJ2-1; 8 bases map to TRBD1. Germline V gives CDR1 SGHVS, CDR2 FQNEAQ. This CDR3 comprises 15 residues. Germline trimming cut 5 bases from V and 2 bases from J; bases unmatched to any gene: 5. DNA of the CDR3: TGTGCCAGCAGCCCCGGACAGGGAACCTACAATGAGCAGTTCTTC. It yields the protein CASSPGQGTYNEQFF.

In DNA form, the CDR3 reads TGTGCCTGGAGTGTACGAGAAGCTTTTGAAGCTTTCTTT. Translated, it gives CAWSVREAFEAFF. V and J are TRBV30 and TRBJ1-1; no definite D call. V was clipped by 0 bases and J by 7 bases, with 12 bases between them. This CDR3 region has 13 residues. CDR1 GTSNPN and CDR2 SVGIG come from the germline V gene (reference sequence).

The chain employs TRBV7-9 and TRBJ1-2; no clear D gene. CDR3 length: 13 residues. CDR1 and CDR2 (germline): SEHNR, FQNEAQ (reference sequence). With 1 base removed from V and 6 bases from J, the gap between germline ends came to 9 bases. The CDR3 is CASSLGASDGYTF. The CDR3 region has the DNA TGTGCCAGCAGCTTAGGGGCCTCGGATGGCTACACCTTC.